This TCR beta chain was captured by sequencing in a study of blood T cell repertoires in COVID-19. Looking at the study overall: Collection of acute and convalescent COVID-19 samples took place in the United States, Italy and Spain. PBMCs, B-cell-depleted T cells, or T cells provided the cDNA or gDNA that made up the material.

In the study's own analysis: How many nucleated cells were present was estimated from reference gene primer amplification. TCRdb's table, derived via immunoSEQ multiplex PCR, lists solely in-frame clones and lacks some. The DNA gave D and trimming, while V, J and clone size come from that table. Here the sample spans fewer than 250,000 clones, 88% being singletons. The sequence was collected from a man in his forties with acute or convalescent COVID-19. The specimen was peripheral blood.

CDR3 DNA: TGCAGCGTCCGGCGGGACTACGAGCAGTACTTC. Protein product: CSVRRDYEQYF. This chain connects TRBV29-1 to TRBJ2-7, with D possibly matching TRBD2 (6 bases). The CDR3 covers 11 residues. CDR1 is SQVTM and CDR2 is ANQGSEA in the germline V gene. Trimming cost V 6 bases and J 3 bases, with 9 bases left between them.